This T cell receptor beta chain was sequenced in a study of human thymus T cells. Study observations and caveats: Gene usage for V and J segments appeared biased in thymic and blood repertoires.

Generated by immunoSEQ multiplex PCR, the TCRdb table keeps only in-frame clones and is missing some. The sample has about 46,000 clones; approximately 95% are singletons. Notes on this clone: Its antigen is not known.

Having surgery to correct congenital heart defects, healthy Finnish infants acted as the donors. During surgery, about 0.5-1 mL peripheral blood was drawn from four of eight donors. Blood DNA came from all available leukocytes, not a fixed cell number. Trimming pared 5 bases from V and 6 bases from J, leaving 20 bases between. Germline V CDR1 and CDR2: SEHNR, FQNEAQ (reference sequence). The CDR3 extends over 15 amino acids. This receptor was identified in a girl under three years old with a congenital heart defect but otherwise immunologically healthy. The sequenced sample consisted of blood. The chain carries TRBV7-9 and TRBJ2-7; D is possibly TRBD1 (6 bases). This CDR3 reads CASSREGLGAGEQYF. The CDR3 DNA reads TGTGCCAGCAGCCGCGAAGGACTGGGGGCCGGCGAGCAGTACTTC.